These 25 T cell receptor beta chains originate from one sample sequenced in a study of cytomegalovirus exposure and HLA in healthy donors. With 60 Vbeta and 13 Jbeta primers, the PCR was carried out. Generated by immunoSEQ multiplex PCR, the TCRdb table keeps only in-frame clones and is missing some. The sample contains roughly 200,000 clones, roughly 79% of which appear only once. Material for sequencing was PBMCs. The receptor set was obtained from a man aged 25 to 40 in good health and CMV-seronegative.

This clone showed up just a few times. J is TRBJ1-2 and V is TRBV2; perhaps TRBD1 as D (5 bases). Germline CDR1 SNHLY, CDR2 FYNNEI. The V end was cut by 6 bases, the J end by 5 bases, with 10 bases between. The CDR3 is 12 amino acids. The CDR3 coding sequence is TGTGCCAGCAGGACCGCAGGGTATGGCTACACCTTC. This codes for CASRTAGYGYTF.

This rearrangement joins TRBV5-5 to TRBJ1-1, with D possibly matching TRBD1 (6 bases). The germline V and J ends were trimmed by 2 bases and 0 bases, with 11 bases remaining between them. Germline V CDR1 and CDR2: SGHKS, YYEKEE (reference sequence). The CDR3 is 15 amino acids. The CDR3, as DNA: TGTGCCAGCAGCTTACAGGGCATTATGAACACTGAAGCTTTCTTT. The encoded protein is CASSLQGIMNTEAFF.

V and J are TRBV5-6 and TRBJ2-5; D ambiguous. With 4 bases removed from V and 3 bases from J, the gap between germline ends came to 10 bases. The length of the CDR3 is 13 residues. Per germline, CDR1 SGHDT and CDR2 YYEEEE. The CDR3 loop is CASSPRREETQYF. CDR3 bases: TGTGCCAGCAGCCCGCGACGGGAAGAGACCCAGTACTTC.

The chain recombines TRBV25-1 with TRBJ1-1, with TRBD1 matching over 8 bases. This CDR3 comprises 15 residues. V was pared by 5 bases and J by 6 bases, with 11 bases of the junction left unmatched. Germline V gives CDR1 MGHDK, CDR2 SYGVNS. CDR3 in amino acids: CASSRGQGNFPEAFF. The CDR3, as DNA: TGTGCCAGCAGTCGCGGACAGGGTAACTTCCCTGAAGCTTTCTTT.

V usage is TRBV2 and J usage is TRBJ2-5; D possibly corresponds to TRBD1 (6 bases). This CDR3 has 11 residues. The germline CDR1 and CDR2 sequences are SNHLY and FYNNEI. The V end was cut by 8 bases, the J end by 5 bases, with 9 bases between. CDR3 protein: CASGQMETQYF. In nucleotides, the CDR3 is TGTGCCAGCGGACAGATGGAGACCCAGTACTTC.

This clone showed up just once. This chain connects TRBV10-3 to TRBJ2-2; D is perhaps TRBD2 (5 bases). Germline CDR1 and CDR2: ENHRY and SYGVKD. CDR3 length: 14 amino acids. The V and J ends lost 8 bases and 1 base respectively, with 11 bases between them. As DNA, the CDR3 is TGTGCCATCTCGGAACTAGAGAACACCGGGGAGCTGTTTTTT. This codes for CAISELENTGELFF.

This clone was found a few times. The CDR3 is CASSLTDYEQYF. Written as DNA, the CDR3 is TGTGCCAGCAGCTTGACAGACTACGAGCAGTACTTC. This chain uses TRBV5-6 with TRBJ2-7; D gene unclear. CDR1 and CDR2 (germline): SGHDT, YYEEEE. Trimming removed 1 base from V and 3 bases from J, with 5 bases in between. CDR3 length: 12 amino acids.

This sequence joins TRBV6-5 and TRBJ1-5, with 9 bases lining up with TRBD1. From germline, CDR1 is MNHEY and CDR2 SVGAGI. The CDR3 consists of 13 residues. The V segment lost 4 bases and the J segment 7 bases; nucleotides outside the gene matches: 2. The CDR3 sequence: CASSSGQGQPQHF. The CDR3 DNA follows: TGTGCCAGCAGTTCCGGACAGGGGCAGCCCCAGCATTTT.

This chain connects TRBV28 to TRBJ2-7; D is perhaps TRBD2 (7 bases). The CDR3 covers 15 residues. V was shortened by 4 bases and J by 2 bases, with 15 bases between the two germline ends. The germline CDR1 and CDR2 sequences are MDHEN and SYDVKM. The CDR3 DNA reads TGTGCCAGCAGTTCTCCCACAGGGACTACCTACGAGCAGTACTTC. This sequence encodes CASSSPTGTTYEQYF.

This chain joins TRBV6-1 and TRBJ2-1; tentatively, D is TRBD1 (6 bases). CDR3 size: 13 residues. V lost 6 bases to trimming and J lost 10 bases, with 16 bases between them. CDR1 MNHNS and CDR2 SASEGT come from the germline V gene. The CDR3 nucleotides are TGTGCCAGCAGACCAACAGGGACGGGGGAGCAGTTCTTC. Amino acids: CASRPTGTGEQFF.

V gene TRBV28 combines with J gene TRBJ1-1; TRBD1 matches 10 bases. The germline CDR1 and CDR2 sequences are MDHEN and SYDVKM. V lost 3 bases to trimming and J lost 5 bases; unmatched junction nucleotides: 6. The CDR3 loop spans 15 amino acids. CDR3 protein: CASSFGGTGDTEAFF. For the CDR3, the DNA is TGTGCCAGCAGTTTCGGCGGGACAGGGGATACTGAAGCTTTCTTT.

V gene TRBV6-1 combines with J gene TRBJ1-5; TRBD1 matches at 9 bases. The CDR3 extends over 15 amino acids. Looked up from germline, CDR1 is MNHNS and CDR2 is SASEGT. J was trimmed by 5 bases and V by 3 bases; bases with no gene match: 5. Here the CDR3 DNA reads TGTGCCAGCAGTGACCGGGGACAGGGATATCAGCCCCAGCATTTT. Translation: CASSDRGQGYQPQHF.

The genes are TRBV6-1 and TRBJ1-2, with 7 bases fitting TRBD1. This CDR3 region has 14 residues. Germline-derived CDR1 and CDR2 are MNHNS and SASEGT. V gave up 2 bases and J gave up 8 bases; unmatched junction bases: 8. The CDR3 sequence is CASSEKGAGRGYTF. CDR3 sequence (DNA): TGTGCCAGCAGTGAAAAGGGGGCAGGGAGGGGCTACACCTTC.

Here the CDR3 DNA reads TGTGCCAGCAGTTTGGACATTCTCCAATGGGGGCAGTTCTTC. It specifies CASSLDILQWGQFF. The chain carries TRBV6-6 and TRBJ2-1; tentative D call: TRBD1 (5 bases). The CDR3 is made up of 14 amino acids. The V end was cut by 4 bases, the J end by 12 bases, with 19 bases between. Germline values: CDR1 MNHNY, CDR2 SVGAGI (reference sequence).

The J gene is TRBJ2-3, the V gene TRBV10-1; no firm D call. This CDR3 contains 14 residues. CDR1 is WNHNN and CDR2 is SYGVQD in the germline V gene (reference sequence). V shed 2 bases and J shed 6 bases, with 12 bases lying between them. The CDR3 bases are TGCGCCAGCAGTGAGAGTCTCGAGGTGGATACGCAGTATTTT. Its translation is CASSESLEVDTQYF.

The V and J genes are TRBV2 and TRBJ1-1, with 8 bases identical to TRBD1. Germline V gene data show CDR1 as SNHLY and CDR2 as FYNNEI. The trim removed 4 bases at V and 0 bases at J, leaving 4 bases unmatched. The CDR3 runs 15 residues. In DNA, the CDR3 is TGTGCCAGCAGTGTGGGACAGGTCATGAACACTGAAGCTTTCTTT. This translates into CASSVGQVMNTEAFF.

CDR3 sequence (DNA): TGTGCCAGCAGTTCGCGCGGGAGGGATGAGCAGTTCTTC. Translation: CASSSRGRDEQFF. This chain links TRBV27 with TRBJ2-1; 9 bases align to TRBD2. V gave up 4 bases and J gave up 8 bases; unmatched junction bases: 3. The V gene's germline CDR1 is MNHEY and CDR2 SMNVEV (reference sequence). The CDR3 contains 13 residues.

Here the CDR3 reads CASSLALRTSTDTQYF. In DNA form, the CDR3 reads TGCGCCAGCAGCTTGGCGTTAAGAACTAGCACAGATACGCAGTATTTT. The chain has TRBV5-1 and TRBJ2-3; D not certain. This CDR3 contains 16 residues. V was shortened by 0 bases and J by 0 bases, with 11 bases between the two germline ends. Per germline, CDR1 SGHRS and CDR2 YFSETQ.

This clone was observed a few times. The DNA for the CDR3 is TGTGCCAGCAGCGGGTCCGGGACAGGGTTAGGGGATGAAAAACTGTTTTTT. It specifies CASSGSGTGLGDEKLFF. This rearrangement joins TRBV5-6 to TRBJ1-4; 9 bases are shared with TRBD1. Germline CDR1 reads SGHDT; CDR2 reads YYEEEE. The V segment lost 4 bases and the J segment 6 bases; nucleotides outside the gene matches: 13. This CDR3 has 17 residues.

The sample holds a few counts of this clone. The chain joins TRBV7-3 to TRBJ1-1, with 10 nucleotides matching TRBD1. The trim removed 5 bases at V and 4 bases at J, leaving 7 bases unmatched. The CDR3 has 15 amino acids. Germline lookup yields CDR1 SGHTA and CDR2 FQGTGA. The CDR3 protein is CASSPVTGGVTEAFF. In nucleotides, the CDR3 is TGTGCCAGCAGCCCAGTGACAGGGGGCGTCACTGAAGCTTTCTTT.

Note on this clone: Within the sample, other DNA sequences also encode this same CDR3. CDR3 loop: CASSEGGTGNTIYF. CDR3 coding DNA: TGTGCCAGCAGTGAGGGAGGGACTGGAAACACCATATATTTT. This chain connects TRBV2 to TRBJ1-3; D not resolved. The CDR3 is made up of 14 amino acids. The V and J ends lost 3 bases and 2 bases respectively, with 8 bases between them. Germline CDR1 and CDR2: SNHLY and FYNNEI.

This rearrangement joins TRBV28 to TRBJ2-3; D not resolved. The CDR3 is 12 amino acids. Germline V gene sequence: CDR1 MDHEN, CDR2 SYDVKM. Between the trimmed V and J ends, which lost 5 bases and 6 bases, there was a span of 9 bases. Here the CDR3 DNA reads TGTGCCAGCAGTCCCGAGTGGGATACGCAGTATTTT. It is translated as CASSPEWDTQYF.

The chain recombines TRBV28 with TRBJ2-1; tentatively, D is TRBD2 (6 bases). CDR1 and CDR2 from the germline V gene are MDHEN and SYDVKM. The CDR3 extends over 15 amino acids. Trimming left V 4 bases short and J 2 bases short, with 12 bases between. The chain's CDR3 is CASSSLAGPYNEQFF. The DNA for the CDR3 is TGTGCCAGCAGTTCCTTGGCGGGACCCTACAATGAGCAGTTCTTC.

The V and J genes are TRBV23-1 and TRBJ2-1, with 16 bases identical to TRBD2. TRBV23-1 is treated as an ORF (open reading frame) with a function not yet certain. The V gene end was trimmed by 9 bases and the J gene end by 9 bases; junction bases not matched to a gene: 5. The CDR3 is 14 amino acids. This CDR3 reads CASTGLAGGSEQFF. CDR3 coding DNA: TGCGCCAGTACGGGACTAGCGGGAGGGAGTGAGCAGTTCTTC.

The V call is TRBV5-4, the J call TRBJ1-2; D is unresolved. The CDR3 runs to 15 residues. Germline assignment: CDR1 SGHNT and CDR2 YYREEE (reference sequence). Trimming shortened V by 1 base and J by 5 bases, and 15 bases separated the two germline ends. This CDR3 reads CASSLPAVGDYGYTF. The CDR3 DNA sequence: TGTGCCAGCAGCTTGCCGGCCGTAGGAGATTATGGCTACACCTTC.